This is a list of T cell receptor beta chains from one sample in a study of beta chain features in type 1 diabetes. Profiled with immunoSEQ multiplex PCR; TCRdb holds only in-frame clones, not every one. Among more than 300,000 clones listed, approximately 10% were seen once. Material: central memory CD4+ T cells from blood. The receptors were sampled from a man aged 25 to 40 with type 1 diabetes. The CDR3 runs from the conserved cysteine through the conserved F or W. A D gene is named only where the DNA matches it firmly. Only part of the rows carry a size: once, few, many, or a class if the clone is expanded.

>TRBJ1-5|-|TRBV6-6|-
TGTGCCAGCAAGAAAAGTGATTATAGCAATCAGCCCCAGCATTTT
CASKKSDYSNQPQHF
>TRBJ2-7|-|TRBV11-1|few
TGTGCCAGCAGCTTACTCGGTTGGCAGGCGCTCTCCTACAAGCAGTACTTC
CASSLLGWQALSYKQYF
>TRBJ2-7|-|TRBV6-6|-
TGTGCCAGCAGTTACTCTTGGGGGCCCGAGCAGTACTTC
CASSYSWGPEQYF
>TRBJ2-1|TRBD1|TRBV19|many
TGTGCCAGTAGTATTCGGGGGACAGGGGACAATGAGCAGTTCTTC
CASSIRGTGDNEQFF
>TRBJ2-3|-|TRBV7-2|few
TGTGCCAGCAGCTTACTCGGAGATACGCAGTATTTT
CASSLLGDTQYF
>TRBJ2-7|-|TRBV21-1|-
TGTGCCAGCAGCGTTATCTACGAGCAGTACTTC
CASSVIYEQYF
>TRBJ2-3|-|TRBV2|few
TGTGCCAGCAGTTCTCAAGGGAGTCTCCGCACAGATACGCAGTATTTT
CASSSQGSLRTDTQYF
>TRBJ1-1|-|TRBV9|-
TGTGCCAGCAGCAGGATGGGGGGCCGGACTGAAGCTTTCTTT
CASSRMGGRTEAFF
>TRBJ1-5|-|TRBV4-1|many
TGCGCCAGCAGCCAAGAGTCCGGGGAGTGGCCCCAGCATTTT
CASSQESGEWPQHF
>TRBJ1-2|-|TRBV25-1|few
TGTGCCAGCAGTGACGGGCCCCGTACGAGTGGCTACACCTTC
CASSDGPRTSGYTF
>TRBJ1-2|-|TRBV6-5|once
TGTGCCAGCCGGTACCCTGAGATCTATGGCTACACCTTC
CASRYPEIYGYTF
>TRBJ2-3|-|TRBV2|few
TGTGCCAGCAGCCGCGGCCTGCAGTATTTT
CASSRGLQYF
>TRBJ2-3|-|TRBV2|few
TGTGCCAGCCTAGCGACTGCTCGCACAGATACGCAGTATTTT
CASLATARTDTQYF
>TRBJ1-5|TRBD1|TRBV27|few
TGTGCCAGCAGTCCCACCTCGACAGGGTTCTTTAGCAATCAGCCCCAGCATTTT
CASSPTSTGFFSNQPQHF
>TRBJ1-5|-|TRBV11-2|many
TGTGCCAGCAGCTTAGGGCCTCGGGGGCAGGGCAATCAGCCCCAGCATTTT
CASSLGPRGQGNQPQHF
>TRBJ1-2|-|TRBV29-1|few
TGCAGCGTTGGGAACAGGGAACTTTATGGCTACACCTTC
CSVGNRELYGYTF
>TRBJ2-5|TRBD2|TRBV9|-
TGTGCCAGCAGCGCAGACCCGGGACTAGCGGGGGGAGAGACCCAGTACTTC
CASSADPGLAGGETQYF
>TRBJ2-7|-|TRBV19|few
TGTGCCAGTAGTCTGAAGGGTCTCCACGAGCAGTACTTC
CASSLKGLHEQYF
>TRBJ2-1|-|TRBV19|-
TGTGCCAGTAGTATAGGGCGGGGGCGATCCTACAATGAGCAGTTCTTC
CASSIGRGRSYNEQFF
>TRBJ1-1|-|TRBV4-3|-
TGCGCCAGCAGCCAAGGTCACAGAAACACTGAAGCTTTCTTT
CASSQGHRNTEAFF
>TRBJ1-1|-|TRBV11-2|-
TGTGCCAGCAGCGCACCGGACAGGAACACTGAAGCTTTCTTT
CASSAPDRNTEAFF
>TRBJ1-5|-|TRBV4-2|-
TGTGCCAGCAGCCAAGATCCAGGCAGGGAGGGACAGCCCCAGCATTTT
CASSQDPGREGQPQHF
>TRBJ1-2|TRBD1|TRBV5-4|-
TGTGCCTACGGGACAGGGAATAACTATGGCTACACCTTC
CAYGTGNNYGYTF
>TRBJ2-7|-|TRBV13|-
TGTGCCAGCAGCTTTGAGGGGGGCCTCGAGCAGTACTTC
CASSFEGGLEQYF
>TRBJ2-3|TRBD1|TRBV5-1|-
TGCGCCAGCAGCATAGGGACAGGGGGCACAGATACGCAGTATTTT
CASSIGTGGTDTQYF
>TRBJ1-6|TRBD1|TRBV15|few
TGTGCCACCAGCAGAGGACAGGGGGTGGAACCCCTCCACTTT
CATSRGQGVEPLHF
>TRBJ2-3|-|TRBV7-2|many
TGTGCCAGCAGCTTTTTGGATACGCAGTATTTT
CASSFLDTQYF
>TRBJ2-7|-|TRBV30|few
TGTGCCTGGGGGAAAGGATCCTACGAGCAGTACTTC
CAWGKGSYEQYF
>TRBJ2-5|TRBD1|TRBV5-1|-
TGCGCCAGCAGCTCCACCGGGACAGATCAAGAGACCCAGTACTTC
CASSSTGTDQETQYF
>TRBJ2-7|-|TRBV11-2|-
TGTGCCAGCAGGGGAATGAGACGGCGAACCTACGAGCAGTACTTC
CASRGMRRRTYEQYF
>TRBJ2-1|-|TRBV2|few
TGTGCCAGCAGTGCTGATATCTCCTACAATGAGCAGTTCTTC
CASSADISYNEQFF
>TRBJ2-2|-|TRBV2|few
TGTGCCAGCGAAGGTAGCATCCCCGGGGAGCTGTTTTTT
CASEGSIPGELFF
>TRBJ1-2|-|TRBV5-4|few
TGTGCCAGCAGCCTGGAGAGGGTCCAGGGTGGCTACACCTTC
CASSLERVQGGYTF
>TRBJ2-1|-|TRBV4-1|-
TGCGCCAGCAGCCAAGCTGAAGCCTCCTACAATGAGCAGTTCTTC
CASSQAEASYNEQFF
>TRBJ1-1|TRBD1|TRBV2|few
TGTGCCAGCAGTGCACAGGGGGGCACTGAAGCTTTCTTT
CASSAQGGTEAFF
>TRBJ2-7|-|TRBV10-1|-
TGCGCCAGCAGTTGGGGCAACGAGCAGTACTTC
CASSWGNEQYF
>TRBJ2-7|-|TRBV5-1|few
TGCGCCAGCAGCTTTCAGGGATCCTACGAGCAGTACTTC
CASSFQGSYEQYF
>TRBJ2-3|-|TRBV2|-
TGTGCCAGCGAACGGCTACGATCGGATACGCAGTATTTT
CASERLRSDTQYF
>TRBJ1-1|-|TRBV27|-
TGTGCCAGCAGTATACAGCAACTGAACACTGAAGCTTTCTTT
CASSIQQLNTEAFF
>TRBJ2-7|TRBD1|TRBV5-4|few
TGTGCCAGCAGCCCGGACAGGGCACTTCTCTACGAGCAGTACTTC
CASSPDRALLYEQYF
>TRBJ1-2|TRBD1|TRBV28|-
TGTGCCAGTAAGACAGGGGGCGCAGACTATGGCTACACCTTC
CASKTGGADYGYTF
>TRBJ2-3|-|TRBV25-1|-
TGTGCCAGCCGCCGCGAAACCACAGATACGCAGTATTTT
CASRRETTDTQYF
>TRBJ2-3|-|TRBV5-1|-
TGCGCCAGCAGCGAACAGGGTCTCACAGATACGCAGTATTTT
CASSEQGLTDTQYF
>TRBJ1-2|-|TRBV27|-
TGTGCCAGCACCAGCGTGGGGGATAACTATGGCTACACCTTC
CASTSVGDNYGYTF
>TRBJ2-7|TRBD1|TRBV6-5|few
TGTGCCAGCAACCCCAGGGGGAAGAGCCCCTACGAGCAGTACTTC
CASNPRGKSPYEQYF
>TRBJ2-1|-|TRBV29-1|many
TGCAGCGTTGACCGCCCCGGAGGGGGGTACAATGAGCAGTTCTTC
CSVDRPGGGYNEQFF
>TRBJ2-3|TRBD2|TRBV7-2|-
TGTGCCAGCAGCTTCCGACTAGCGGGGGGCTACTACACAGATACGCAGTATTTT
CASSFRLAGGYYTDTQYF
>TRBJ2-1|TRBD1|TRBV28|-
TGTGCCAGCAGTTTGGCAGGGGGAAGGTTTAGTGAGCAGTTCTTC
CASSLAGGRFSEQFF
>TRBJ2-3|TRBD2|TRBV10-3|few
TGTGCCACCAGACCCGGGGGGGCGGCAGATACGCAGTATTTT
CATRPGGAADTQYF
>TRBJ1-5|-|TRBV5-1|-
TGCGCCTCCTCCGAAAACGGGGCTGGCCAGCCCCAGCATTTT
CASSENGAGQPQHF
>TRBJ2-5|TRBD2|TRBV4-3|-
TGCGCCAGCAGCCAAGGGTTGGCAGCGGGGGAAGGAGAGACCCAGTACTTC
CASSQGLAAGEGETQYF
>TRBJ1-1|-|TRBV9|-
TGTGCCAGCAGCGTATTTACTAACACTGAAGCTTTCTTT
CASSVFTNTEAFF